Following are 10 T cell receptor beta chains from one sample sequenced in a study of monozygotic twins with inflammatory bowel disease. Reanalyzing the 5' RACE reads, TCRdb keeps one entry per CDR3 protein, without DNA. The sample table includes approximately 400,000 distinct CDR3 sequences. The specimen was blood. These receptor sequences come from a human donor with ulcerative colitis or Crohn's disease, or a healthy co-twin of an affected twin (not recorded which).

The chain has TRBV12-3 or TRBV12-4 and TRBJ1-1; checking the TCRdb D call of TRBD1 is not possible without DNA. The CDR3 contains 16 residues. CDR3 protein: CASRPRAGAGNTEAFF.

The chain joins TRBV20-1 to TRBJ1-1; lacking DNA, the TRBD1 call made by TCRdb goes unchecked. In germline, CDR1 is DFQATT, CDR2 SNEGSKA (reference sequence). There are 11 residues in the CDR3. The CDR3 loop is CSASLRGDAFF.

This sequence joins TRBV14 and TRBJ2-1. Germline CDR1 and CDR2: SGHDN and FVKESK. The CDR3 consists of 17 residues. The CDR3 spells CASSQALGGNIDNEQFF.

This rearrangement joins TRBV7-2 to TRBJ2-1; the D gene TCRdb calls, TRBD2, cannot be checked with no DNA. Germline V gene sequence: CDR1 SGHTA, CDR2 FQGNSA. The CDR3 is made up of 16 amino acids. CDR3 protein: CASSAGLAGSYNEQFF.

This chain connects TRBV27 to TRBJ2-3; lacking DNA, the TRBD1 call made by TCRdb goes unchecked. There are 14 residues in the CDR3. CDR1 and CDR2 (germline): MNHEY, SMNVEV (reference sequence). This CDR3 reads CASSLYRGSDTQYF.

The gene calls are TRBV4-2 and TRBJ2-7. From germline, CDR1 is LGHNA and CDR2 YNFKEQ. The CDR3 sequence is 15 residues long. The CDR3 region is CASSQVSGSSYEQYF.

The genes are TRBV9 and TRBJ1-1. There are 13 residues in the CDR3. The germline V gene has CDR1 SGDLS and CDR2 YYNGEE. This chain's CDR3 is CASSGRATNEAFF.

The chain joins TRBV6-5 to TRBJ2-1; the TRBD1 assignment by TCRdb is unverifiable without DNA. Germline CDR1 and CDR2: MNHEY and SVGAGI. The length of the CDR3 is 16 residues. The CDR3 region is CASSYPRDPTYNEQFF.

The rearrangement links TRBV7-2 to TRBJ1-3; TCRdb calls TRBD1, which cannot be checked without DNA. The CDR3 runs to 14 residues. The germline gives CDR1 SGHTA, CDR2 FQGNSA. CDR3 sequence: CASSPGTAGNTIYF.

The chain carries TRBV30 and TRBJ1-1; the D gene TCRdb calls, TRBD1, cannot be checked with no DNA. The V gene's germline CDR1 is GTSNPN and CDR2 SVGIG (reference sequence). The CDR3 is 15 residues long. CDR3 protein: CAWSDGRGPRGEAFF.